The present TCR beta chain was sequenced within a study of shared clonotypes between healthy human individuals. The repertoire was sequenced with immunoSEQ multiplex PCR; TCRdb's copy has only in-frame clones and lacks some. This sample has about 710,000 clones, with approximately 73% found just once. The CDR3 consists of 12 residues. Between the trimmed V and J ends, which lost 1 base and 4 bases, there was a span of 4 bases. CDR1 SGHKS and CDR2 YYEKEE come from the germline V gene (reference sequence). The clonotype was recovered from a woman aged 30 to 39 in good health. The chain combines TRBV5-5 with TRBJ2-3; D is ambiguous. The sequenced sample consisted of memory CD4+ T cells sorted from blood. Regarding subset: CD45RA-negative fraction. CDR3 nucleotide sequence: TGTGCCAGCAGCTTGCTTGCAGATACGCAGTATTTT. Amino acids: CASSLLADTQYF.